The rows below give T cell receptor beta chains drawn from one sample of a study of blood T cells in healthy people across ages. TCRdb reprocessed the 5' RACE reads via MiXCR and lists one record per CDR3 protein. Of 1.8 million or so distinct CDR3 sequences listed, roughly 43% are singletons. Sequencing input: blood. These receptors all stem from a human donor in good health. Both conserved end residues are trimmed from each CDR3.

J	V	CDR3
TRBJ1-2	TRBV2	ASKTGPTEGYT
TRBJ2-3	TRBV2	ASGLLREDTQY
TRBJ1-2	TRBV5-1	ASSSEGTGYGYT
TRBJ1-5	TRBV24-1	ATCRGNQPQH
TRBJ2-1	TRBV6-6	ASSTPDLRHNEQF
TRBJ1-2	TRBV20-1	SARALDYGYT
TRBJ2-3	TRBV12-3/TRBV12-4	ASSKTFGVGGGADTQY
TRBJ2-7	TRBV6-1	ASSESSGHSYEQY
TRBJ2-1	TRBV27	ASSFRGEGQGFYEQF
TRBJ2-3	TRBV12-3/TRBV12-4	ASSFSTVYTDTQY
TRBJ1-2	TRBV18	ASSGTAQDYGYT
TRBJ2-3	TRBV6-1	ASSLTPERGSTDTQY
TRBJ2-4	TRBV29-1	SSIVGHTDIQY
TRBJ2-7	TRBV7-3	ASSLFSSSDEQY
TRBJ1-1	TRBV19	ANSTQGYTEAF
TRBJ2-7	TRBV4-3	ASSLTPRGQGISYEQY
TRBJ2-3	TRBV2	ASTMGLAGTDTQY